One sample yielded the 5 T cell receptor beta chains listed below, sequenced in a study of blood T cell repertoires in COVID-19 (TCRdb year 2020). The library relied on the immunoSEQ multiplex PCR assay. What TCRdb holds here is the immuneACCESS table cut down to in-frame rearrangements. Part of the clones is not present; checked against another copy, under half of the missing clones reflect an unresolved V gene, and the others are unexplained. The sample data list 150,000 to 200,000 clones, and 75% to 85% of these were observed just once. The ten largest account for roughly 3.4% of the sample. The specimen was PBMCs or T cells enriched from blood (not recorded which). The receptors come from a woman aged 55 to 70 who had recovered from COVID-19.

The V gene is TRBV6-1, the J gene TRBJ2-5; a possible D gene is TRBD1 (6 bases). The CDR3 runs to 15 residues. Per germline, CDR1 MNHNS and CDR2 SASEGT. The V end was cut by 2 bases, the J end by 5 bases, with 15 bases between. The CDR3 coding sequence is TGTGCCAGCAGTGAATACGTGGGGCAGGGGGAGACCCAGTACTTC. Encoded protein: CASSEYVGQGETQYF.

This clone appeared once. The V call is TRBV19, the J call TRBJ1-4; 10 bases match TRBD1. This CDR3 contains 20 residues. Per germline, CDR1 LNHDA and CDR2 SQIVND (reference sequence). V was clipped by 5 bases and J by 2 bases; unmatched bases: 17. This CDR3 reads CASSALAGTGESYTNEKLFF. CDR3 nucleotides: TGTGCCAGTAGTGCCCTCGCCGGGACAGGGGAATCTTATACTAATGAAAAACTGTTTTTT.

The rearrangement uses TRBV5-8 and TRBJ2-6, with D uncertain. V was pared by 4 bases and J by 9 bases, with 11 bases between. Looked up from germline, CDR1 is SGHTS and CDR2 is YDEGEE. The CDR3 is 13 amino acids. The CDR3 is CASSAGSGNVLTF. DNA for the CDR3: TGTGCCAGCAGCGCCGGATCGGGCAACGTCCTGACTTTC.

The genes are TRBV20-1 and TRBJ2-3, with D perhaps matching TRBD1 (6 bases). V lost 3 bases and J lost 3, with 13 bases in between. Germline loops: CDR1 DFQATT, CDR2 SNEGSKA (reference sequence). The length of the CDR3 is 14 residues. CDR3 DNA sequence: TGCAGTGCTAGTTCAAGGGGGATTACAGATACGCAGTATTTT. Translating it yields CSASSRGITDTQYF.

This chain uses TRBV30 with TRBJ1-5; D remains ambiguous. The germline CDR1 and CDR2 sequences are GTSNPN and SVGIG (reference sequence). The CDR3 has 14 residues. V was pared by 3 bases and J by 6 bases, with 15 bases between. DNA for the CDR3: TGTGCCTGGAGATCGGCCGGGGAAATTCAGCCCCAGCATTTT. This codes for CAWRSAGEIQPQHF. Full variable domain (missing parts from reference TRBV30 and TRBJ1-5): SQTIHQWPATLVQPVGSPLSLECTVEGTSNPNLYWYRQAAGRGLQLLFYSVGIGQISSEVPQNLSASRPQDRQFILSSKKLLLSDSGFYLCAWRSAGEIQPQHFGDGTRLSIL.